This entry features one T cell receptor (beta chain) sequence. This sample was included in a study of blood T cell repertoires in COVID-19. Assignments of participants to cohorts depended upon their own reported clinical history. Individuals in the exposed group had encountered a COVID-19 case within 2 weeks preceding study entry. The method was immunoSEQ multiplex PCR; TCRdb's version includes in-frame clones alone and lacks a portion of them. The data contain some 320,000 clones, 85% of them singletons. This CDR3 spans 17 amino acids. The V gene lost 0 bases and the J gene lost 2 bases, with 14 bases spanning the gap. Germline-derived CDR1 and CDR2 are LNHNV and YYDKDF (reference sequence).

Sequenced input: PBMCs or T cells enriched from blood (not recorded which). The source is a woman aged 25 to 39 who had been exposed to COVID-19. This chain links TRBV15 with TRBJ1-3; D not certain. The CDR3 is CATSRETAAFTGNTIYF. CDR3 nucleotides: TGTGCCACCAGCAGAGAAACAGCCGCCTTTACTGGAAACACCATATATTTT.